This TCR beta chain was captured by sequencing in a study of blood T cell repertoires in COVID-19. The overall study: The United States, Italy and Spain provided the acute and convalescent COVID-19 samples.

Participants, roughly 18 to 100 years old, spanned fewer than 25 US areas. Participants' reported clinical history set cohort assignment. Sequencing was performed with immunoSEQ multiplex PCR; in TCRdb, only in-frame clones are kept and a portion is missing. Of around 50,000 clones in the sample, 60% to 80% were seen once. This clone was recorded only once. Germline V gene data show CDR1 as LGHDT and CDR2 as YNNKEL (reference sequence). The CDR3 is made up of 16 amino acids. Trimming removed 4 bases from V and 2 bases from J; junction bases left unmatched: 6. The sequence came from a woman in her forties or fifties with acute COVID-19. Source material: PBMCs or T cells enriched from blood (not recorded which). V gene TRBV3-1 (or the pseudogene TRBV3-2) combines with J gene TRBJ2-5, with 11 bases identical to TRBD2. The CDR3 DNA sequence: TGTGCCAGCAGCCTTAGCGGGGGGGCCGAGCAAGAGACCCAGTACTTC. This codes for CASSLSGGAEQETQYF.